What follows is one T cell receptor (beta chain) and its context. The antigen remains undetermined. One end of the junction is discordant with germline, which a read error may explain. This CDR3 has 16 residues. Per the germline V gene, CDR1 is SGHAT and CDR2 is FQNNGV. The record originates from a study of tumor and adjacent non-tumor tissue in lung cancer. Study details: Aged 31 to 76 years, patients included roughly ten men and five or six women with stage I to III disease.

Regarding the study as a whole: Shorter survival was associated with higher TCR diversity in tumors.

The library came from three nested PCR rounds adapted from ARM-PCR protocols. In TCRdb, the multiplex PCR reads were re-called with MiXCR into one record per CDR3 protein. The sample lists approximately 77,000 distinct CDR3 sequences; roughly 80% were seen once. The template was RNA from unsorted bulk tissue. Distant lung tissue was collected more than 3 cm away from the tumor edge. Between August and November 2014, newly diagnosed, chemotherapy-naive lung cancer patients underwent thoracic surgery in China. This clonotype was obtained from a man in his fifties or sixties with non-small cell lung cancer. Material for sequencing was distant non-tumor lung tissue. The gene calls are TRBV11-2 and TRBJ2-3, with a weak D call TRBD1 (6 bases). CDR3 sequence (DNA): TGTGCCAGCAGCTTGGGGGCAGGACCAAGCACAGGTACGCAGTATTTT. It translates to CASSLGAGPSTGTQYF.